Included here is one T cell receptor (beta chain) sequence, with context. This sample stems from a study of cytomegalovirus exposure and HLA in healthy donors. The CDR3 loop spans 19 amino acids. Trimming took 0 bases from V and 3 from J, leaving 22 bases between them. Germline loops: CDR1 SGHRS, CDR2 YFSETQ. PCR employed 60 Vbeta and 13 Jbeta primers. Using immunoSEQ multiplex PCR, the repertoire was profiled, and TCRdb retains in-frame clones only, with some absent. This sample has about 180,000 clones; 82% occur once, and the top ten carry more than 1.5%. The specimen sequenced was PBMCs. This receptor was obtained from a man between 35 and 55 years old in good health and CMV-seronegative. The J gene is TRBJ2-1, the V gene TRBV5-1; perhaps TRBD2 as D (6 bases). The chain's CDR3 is CASSLGGLRGMNLYNEQFF. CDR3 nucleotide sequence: TGCGCCAGCAGCTTGGGGGGCCTTCGCGGGATGAACCTCTACAATGAGCAGTTCTTC.